This T cell receptor (beta chain) appears in the sequencing data of a study of blood T cells in healthy people across ages. CDR3 length: 15 amino acids. Per the germline V gene, CDR1 is LGHNA and CDR2 is YNFKEQ. Deletions cut 0 bases from V and 4 bases from J, with 12 bases between. Primed by a sample-barcoded 5' primer and a J-beta primer mix, a second PCR proceeded for 7 to 11 cycles. In TCRdb, the 5' RACE reads were re-called with MiXCR into one record per CDR3 protein. The sample has roughly 1,300,000 distinct CDR3 sequences; 59% are singletons. The sequencing input was blood. The gene calls are TRBV4-2 and TRBJ1-2, with D unclear. This clonotype originated in a man younger than 35 in good health. The CDR3 sequence: CASSQDLVHSYGYTF. The CDR3 DNA reads TGTGCCAGCAGCCAAGATCTGGTACACTCCTATGGCTACACCTTC.